The 3 T cell receptor beta chains in this list originate from one sample, sequenced in a study of shared clonotypes between healthy human individuals. The repertoire was sequenced with immunoSEQ multiplex PCR; TCRdb's copy has only in-frame clones and lacks some. The table has 2 million to 2.5 million clones, approximately 94% seen once. The sample taken for sequencing was naive CD4+ T cells from PBMCs. The subset: CD45RA+ positively selected. The receptors were sampled from a man between 18 and 35 years old in good health. Some clones in this sample may be carry-over from other donors' samples.

The rearrangement uses TRBV28 and TRBJ2-1, with 9 positions matching TRBD2. The CDR3 runs to 16 residues. The germline V gene has CDR1 MDHEN and CDR2 SYDVKM. V gave up 5 bases and J gave up 4 bases; unmatched junction bases: 9. The CDR3 here is CASSLGGAGGYNEQFF. The CDR3 nucleotides read TGTGCCAGCAGTCTAGGGGGCGCGGGAGGGTACAATGAGCAGTTCTTC.

This clone was observed a single time. The chain employs TRBV19 and TRBJ2-5; D is uncertain. Germline CDR1 and CDR2: LNHDA and SQIVND (reference sequence). V was pared by 5 bases and J by 2 bases, with 12 bases between. CDR3 length: 14 residues. The DNA of the CDR3 is TGTGCCAGTAGTTACGGCGGAAGTCAAGAGACCCAGTACTTC. Residues: CASSYGGSQETQYF.

This clone was seen just once. The sample contains more than one DNA sequence encoding this CDR3. The CDR3 nucleotides read TGTGCCAGCAGGGCTTCTGGGGCCAACGTCCTGACTTTC. Protein sequence: CASRASGANVLTF. The chain employs TRBV25-1 and TRBJ2-6; D is ambiguous. Germline assignment: CDR1 MGHDK and CDR2 SYGVNS. The ends were cut back, 6 bases at V and 1 base at J, with 4 bases in the middle. CDR3 length: 13 residues.